Below, 32 T cell receptor beta chains from the same sample are listed, as sequenced in a study of blood T cell repertoires in COVID-19 (TCRdb year 2020). Libraries were constructed by the immunoSEQ multiplex PCR assay. In its TCRdb copy, this immuneACCESS table keeps in-frame sequences only and misses some clones. Where compared with another copy, unresolved V genes explain less than half of these, and the others have no known cause. The table for this sample lists 320,000 or so clones; roughly 84% of them were counted only once. More than 0.8% of the sample belongs to the ten largest clones. Sequencing used PBMCs or T cells enriched from blood (not recorded which). The receptors originated from a woman aged 25-40 years who had recovered from COVID-19.

V gene TRBV6-5 combines with J gene TRBJ1-1; D call uncertain. Trimming took 8 bases from V and 1 from J, leaving 11 bases between them. CDR1 is MNHEY and CDR2 is SVGAGI in the germline V gene. The CDR3 contains 13 residues. The CDR3 DNA reads as TGTGCCAGCCGTACCCAGGAGAACACTGAAGCTTTCTTT. Its protein is CASRTQENTEAFF.

This chain uses TRBV25-1 with TRBJ1-1; 9 bases match TRBD1. Germline V gene sequence: CDR1 MGHDK, CDR2 SYGVNS. The CDR3 is 15 amino acids. Unmatched junction bases numbered 8, after V lost 7 bases and J lost 2 bases. The DNA for the CDR3 is TGTGCCAGCACACCCTGGACAGGGGATAACACTGAAGCTTTCTTT. Protein: CASTPWTGDNTEAFF.

As DNA, the CDR3 is TGTGCCAGCAGGCGTTCTTATCGAGACAGGGGTCTGGAGGACACTGAAGCTTTCTTT. Protein: CASRRSYRDRGLEDTEAFF. The chain combines TRBV28 with TRBJ1-1; 8 nucleotides match TRBD1. CDR1 and CDR2 (germline): MDHEN, SYDVKM. Germline trimming cut 6 bases from V and 3 bases from J; bases unmatched to any gene: 21. This CDR3 contains 19 residues.

The chain joins TRBV6-2 or TRBV6-3 to TRBJ1-5, with 9 bases that match TRBD1. With 5 bases clipped from V and 7 bases from J, the junction kept 6 bases outside the gene matches. From germline, CDR1 is MNHEY and CDR2 SVGEGT. This CDR3 has 14 residues. CDR3 residues: CASSITGGGQPQHF. The DNA for the CDR3 is TGTGCCAGCAGTATAACAGGGGGCGGGCAGCCCCAGCATTTT.

The chain combines TRBV27 with TRBJ1-1, with no clear D. CDR1 and CDR2 (germline): MNHEY, SMNVEV (reference sequence). This CDR3 is 13 amino acids long. V was cut by 8 bases and J by 3 bases, with 13 bases left in between. The CDR3 bases are TGTGCCAGCCAAGCCCAACGGGACACTGAAGCTTTCTTT. Amino acid sequence: CASQAQRDTEAFF.

The V call is TRBV19, the J call TRBJ2-4; 8 nucleotides align to TRBD1. The J segment lost 4 bases and the V segment lost 5 bases, leaving 13 bases of the junction unmatched. The CDR3 is made up of 17 amino acids. Germline values: CDR1 LNHDA, CDR2 SQIVND (reference sequence). The CDR3 loop reads CASSDPGQGRSKNIQYF. For the CDR3, the DNA is TGTGCCAGTAGTGACCCCGGACAGGGCCGATCTAAAAACATTCAGTACTTC.

Only a few counts were recorded for this clone. The chain combines TRBV2 with TRBJ1-2; 7 nucleotides align to TRBD1. The CDR3 length is 13 residues. Germline V gene lookup returns CDR1 SNHLY and CDR2 FYNNEI. The trim removed 7 bases at V and 2 bases at J, leaving 4 bases unmatched. CDR3 coding DNA: TGTGCCAGCACGGACAGGATGAACTATGGCTACACCTTC. It specifies CASTDRMNYGYTF.

The CDR3 DNA follows: TGTGCCAGCAGCAACAGGGGGCGGGACTATGGCTACACCTTC. Residues: CASSNRGRDYGYTF. This rearrangement joins TRBV27 to TRBJ1-2; TRBD1 aligns across 9 bases. From germline, CDR1 is MNHEY and CDR2 SMNVEV (reference sequence). V dropped 6 bases and J dropped 3; count of bases not matched to a gene: 5. This CDR3 contains 14 residues.

The rearrangement joins TRBV30 to TRBJ1-1; possibly TRBD1 for D (5 bases). The CDR3 is made up of 15 amino acids. Germline V gene data show CDR1 as GTSNPN and CDR2 as SVGIG (reference sequence). V was pared by 4 bases and J by 4 bases, with 19 bases between. In nucleotides, the CDR3 is TGTGCCTGGACCCCCCCTGACCGAAGGGGCACTGAAGCTTTCTTT. Its protein is CAWTPPDRRGTEAFF.

A few counts support this clone. This chain uses TRBV2 with TRBJ1-2, with D maybe TRBD1 (6 bases). Trimming took 6 bases from V and 4 from J, leaving 15 bases between them. CDR1 is SNHLY, CDR2 FYNNEI, per germline. CDR3 size: 14 residues. The CDR3 coding sequence is TGTGCCAGCAGGGAACAGGGTCCTGCCTATGGCTACACCTTC. It specifies CASREQGPAYGYTF.

The V gene is TRBV2, the J gene TRBJ1-3, with 7 positions matching TRBD1. Trimming cost V 6 bases and J 5 bases; bases outside gene matches: 10. Germline values: CDR1 SNHLY, CDR2 FYNNEI. This CDR3 spans 15 amino acids. The CDR3 bases are TGTGCCAGCAGCCAAATAAGGGGGCAGAGAAACACCATATATTTT. Translated, it gives CASSQIRGQRNTIYF.

The CDR3 sequence is CAWSQQEAEAFF. Written as DNA, the CDR3 is TGTGCCTGGAGCCAACAGGAAGCTGAAGCTTTCTTT. V is TRBV30 and J is TRBJ1-1; a possible D gene is TRBD1 (5 bases). The CDR3 extends over 12 amino acids. The germline V and J ends were trimmed by 3 bases and 6 bases, with 11 bases remaining between them. Germline V gives CDR1 GTSNPN, CDR2 SVGIG (reference sequence).

J is TRBJ1-1 and V is TRBV11-2, with D tentatively TRBD1 (6 bases). Germline V gives CDR1 SGHAT, CDR2 FQNNGV. With 4 bases removed from V and 3 bases from J, the gap between germline ends came to 15 bases. The CDR3 consists of 15 residues. The CDR3 here is CASSSAGQTDTEAFF. Here the CDR3 DNA reads TGTGCCAGCAGCTCTGCCGGACAGACCGACACTGAAGCTTTCTTT.

V usage is TRBV2 and J usage is TRBJ2-3, with TRBD2 matching over 12 bases. This CDR3 is built from 16 residues. The germline CDR1 and CDR2 sequences are SNHLY and FYNNEI. J gave up 2 bases and V 7 bases, and 7 bases lay outside the gene matches. CDR3: CASIWTSGAYTDTQYF. The CDR3 nucleotides read TGTGCCAGCATATGGACTAGCGGGGCTTACACAGATACGCAGTATTTT.

The genes are TRBV21-1 and TRBJ2-2; the table's D call, TRBD1, was not checked against the DNA. TRBV21-1 is tagged as a pseudogene. This CDR3 has 17 residues. The CDR3 reads CASRKLLGQGPTGELFF. The CDR3 DNA reads TGTGCCAGCCGCAAACTCCTGGGACAGGGACCCACCGGGGAGCTGTTTTTT.

V and J are TRBV19 and TRBJ1-5, with TRBD1 identical over 8 bases. CDR1 is LNHDA and CDR2 is SQIVND in the germline V gene (reference sequence). Trimming took 1 base from V and 6 from J; bases not matched to a gene: 23. This CDR3 has 21 amino acids. CDR3: CASSIVWWGNVGTGLGQPQHF. CDR3 bases: TGTGCCAGTAGTATAGTATGGTGGGGAAACGTCGGGACAGGTCTTGGTCAGCCCCAGCATTTT.

CDR3 sequence (DNA): TGTGCCACCAGTGAGTCTCCTAGCACAGATACGCAGTATTTT. This encodes CATSESPSTDTQYF. The genes are TRBV24-1 and TRBJ2-3; no reliable D call. The CDR3 loop spans 14 amino acids. Between the trimmed V and J ends, which lost 4 bases and 0 bases, there was a span of 7 bases. Germline CDR1 reads KGHDR; CDR2 reads SFDVKD.

This chain links TRBV4-1 with TRBJ2-6, with unresolved D. Germline loops: CDR1 MGHRA, CDR2 YSYEKL. Trimming took 2 bases from V and 0 from J, leaving 8 bases between them. The CDR3 runs to 16 residues. In DNA form, the CDR3 reads TGCGCCAGCAGCCAACCCGCGGTCTCTGGGGCCAACGTCCTGACTTTC. Amino acid sequence: CASSQPAVSGANVLTF.

The rearrangement links TRBV2 to TRBJ1-4; tentatively, D is TRBD1 (5 bases). Per the germline V gene, CDR1 is SNHLY and CDR2 is FYNNEI. This CDR3 contains 14 residues. V shed 6 bases and J shed 5 bases, with 13 bases lying between them. The CDR3 DNA reads TGTGCCAGCAGGTTCAGGGTCGGAAATGAAAAACTGTTTTTT. This sequence encodes CASRFRVGNEKLFF.

This clone was observed once. This chain uses TRBV11-2 with TRBJ1-6; 7 bases are a match to TRBD1. This CDR3 contains 15 residues. Germline CDR1 reads SGHAT; CDR2 reads FQNNGV. J was trimmed by 7 bases and V by 0 bases; bases with no gene match: 3. This CDR3 is CASSLDRGENSPLHF. CDR3 DNA sequence: TGTGCCAGCAGCTTAGACAGGGGGGAAAATTCACCCCTCCACTTT.

The rearrangement uses TRBV27 and TRBJ1-1; a weak D match, TRBD1 (5 bases). The CDR3 extends over 14 amino acids. V lost 3 bases and J 6 bases, leaving 14 bases between the germline ends. Germline assignment: CDR1 MNHEY and CDR2 SMNVEV (reference sequence). For the CDR3, the DNA is TGTGCCAGCAGTTTGATCGACAGCAGCGCTGAAGCTTTCTTT. It encodes CASSLIDSSAEAFF.

The chain employs TRBV6-5 and TRBJ1-2; TRBD1 aligns across 7 bases. The CDR3 covers 15 residues. The germline V gene has CDR1 MNHEY and CDR2 SVGAGI. Germline trimming cut 2 bases from V and 2 bases from J; bases unmatched to any gene: 5. The CDR3 loop is CASSYQTGANYGYTF. CDR3 bases: TGTGCCAGCAGTTACCAAACAGGGGCGAACTATGGCTACACCTTC.

The chain is built from TRBV4-3 and TRBJ2-2; D gene uncertain. Trimming took 1 base from V and 0 from J, leaving 15 bases between them. In germline, CDR1 is LGHNA, CDR2 YSLEER. This CDR3 spans 18 amino acids. CDR3 protein: CASSQVALRYPNTGELFF. CDR3 DNA sequence: TGCGCCAGCAGCCAAGTTGCGCTGCGTTACCCGAACACCGGGGAGCTGTTTTTT.

This chain connects TRBV29-1 to TRBJ2-5; 8 nucleotides line up with TRBD1. From germline, CDR1 is SQVTM and CDR2 ANQGSEA. With 3 bases clipped from V and 4 bases from J, the junction kept 7 bases outside the gene matches. This CDR3 region has 14 residues. DNA for the CDR3: TGCAGCGTTGAGAGTAAAACAGGGGGAGAGACCCAGTACTTC. Its translation is CSVESKTGGETQYF.

The rearrangement joins TRBV5-1 to TRBJ2-1; D may be TRBD1 (5 bases). This CDR3 has 16 amino acids. Trimming stripped 4 bases from V and 5 bases from J, with 19 bases between. Germline V gives CDR1 SGHRS, CDR2 YFSETQ. The CDR3 sequence is CASSLRRQGGHNEQFF. The CDR3 DNA is TGCGCCAGCAGCCTTCGTCGTCAGGGTGGCCACAATGAGCAGTTCTTC.

The rearrangement joins TRBV9 to TRBJ2-2, with D perhaps matching TRBD1 (6 bases). V lost 5 bases and J lost 1, with 6 bases in between. This CDR3 is built from 13 residues. Germline V gives CDR1 SGDLS, CDR2 YYNGEE. The CDR3 reads CASRTGNTGELFF. The CDR3 DNA sequence: TGTGCCAGCAGGACAGGGAACACCGGGGAGCTGTTTTTT. Complete variable domain (other parts from reference TRBV9 and TRBJ2-2): DSGVTQTPKHLITATGQRVTLRCSPRSGDLSVYWYQQSLDQGLQFLIQYYNGEERAKGNILERFSAQQFPDLHSELNLSSLELGDSALYFCASRTGNTGELFFGEGSRLTVL.

The CDR3 sequence is CASSRRSGQDSNQPQHF. The DNA for the CDR3 is TGTGCCAGTAGTAGGCGATCGGGACAGGATAGCAATCAGCCCCAGCATTTT. J is TRBJ1-5 and V is TRBV19; TRBD1 agrees at 8 bases. Losses at the gene ends were 4 bases for V and 0 bases for J; bases not matched to a gene: 8. Germline assignment: CDR1 LNHDA and CDR2 SQIVND (reference sequence). The CDR3 covers 17 residues.

The gene calls are TRBV6-5 and TRBJ2-7; TRBD2 aligns across 14 bases. The V segment lost 6 bases and the J segment 5 bases; nucleotides outside the gene matches: 3. CDR1 is MNHEY, CDR2 SVGAGI, per germline. The CDR3 runs to 14 residues. CDR3 sequence: CASRTSGGAHEQYF. The DNA for the CDR3 is TGTGCCAGCAGGACTAGCGGGGGGGCCCACGAGCAGTACTTC.

The chain combines TRBV6-4 with TRBJ2-2, with 8 bases aligning to TRBD1. CDR1 is MRHNA, CDR2 SNTAGT, per germline. This CDR3 comprises 16 residues. V lost 2 bases to trimming and J lost 4 bases; unmatched junction nucleotides: 6. CDR3 DNA: TGTGCCAGCAGTGACCCCCCGACAGGGGCCACCGGGGAGCTGTTTTTT. Encoded protein: CASSDPPTGATGELFF.

The chain has TRBV9 and TRBJ2-6; 9 nucleotides match TRBD2. The germline CDR1 and CDR2 sequences are SGDLS and YYNGEE. This CDR3 contains 18 residues. With V trimmed by 10 bases and J by 0 bases, 14 bases remained unmatched. The CDR3 DNA reads TGTGCCCCCAGCGTCGGGCGCGGGGGGGGCTCTGGGGCCAACGTCCTGACTTTC. Translated, it gives CAPSVGRGGGSGANVLTF.

This clone was seen a handful of times. The chain recombines TRBV28 with TRBJ1-6; 10 bases are a match to TRBD1. This CDR3 comprises 15 residues. The V gene's germline CDR1 is MDHEN and CDR2 SYDVKM. J lost 9 bases, V lost 6 bases, and 8 bases had no gene match. The CDR3 spells CASRVGQGSGSPLHF. Here the CDR3 DNA reads TGTGCCAGCAGGGTGGGACAGGGGTCGGGTTCACCCCTCCACTTT.

The V call is TRBV27, the J call TRBJ1-5; D unclear. V shed 11 bases and J shed 0 bases, with 17 bases lying between them. Per the germline V gene, CDR1 is MNHEY and CDR2 is SMNVEV (reference sequence). There are 15 residues in the CDR3. CDR3 nucleotide sequence: TGTGCCTCCGGAGGTCCCCTTTATAGCAATCAGCCCCAGCATTTT. Translating it yields CASGGPLYSNQPQHF.